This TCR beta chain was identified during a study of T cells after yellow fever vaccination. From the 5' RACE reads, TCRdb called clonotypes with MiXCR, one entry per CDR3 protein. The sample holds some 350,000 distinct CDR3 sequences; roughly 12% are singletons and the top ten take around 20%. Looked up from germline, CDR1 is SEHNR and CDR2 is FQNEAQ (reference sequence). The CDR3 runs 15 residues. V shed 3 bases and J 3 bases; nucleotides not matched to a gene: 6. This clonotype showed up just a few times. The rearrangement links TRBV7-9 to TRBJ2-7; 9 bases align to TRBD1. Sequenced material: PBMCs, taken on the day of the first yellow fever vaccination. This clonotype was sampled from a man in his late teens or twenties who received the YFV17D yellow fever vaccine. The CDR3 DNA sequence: TGTGCCAGCAGCTTCTGGGACAGGGAAATCTACGAGCAGTACTTC. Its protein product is CASSFWDREIYEQYF.